This entry concerns a single TCR beta chain. The sample has other DNA sequences that encode this CDR3 too. Germline V gene lookup returns CDR1 LGHNA and CDR2 YSLEER. V lost 0 bases, J lost 5 bases, and 6 bases lay in between. CDR3 length: 13 amino acids. This specimen belongs to a study of blood T cell repertoires in COVID-19. About the study: Sources were T cells, B-cell-depleted T cells, or PBMCs; the material itself was cDNA or gDNA.

Data came from immunoSEQ multiplex PCR; TCRdb stores just in-frame clones and leaves some out. The table has 140,000 to 150,000 clones, roughly four fifths seen once; the top ten hold around 15%. This sequence was found in a human donor with acute or convalescent COVID-19. The donor label of this sample is uncertain. The sequenced material came from peripheral blood. The chain has TRBV4-3 and TRBJ2-3; D not resolved. The CDR3 DNA reads as TGCGCCAGCAGCCAAGAGAGGAGAGATACGCAGTATTTT. Translating gives CASSQERRDTQYF.